These 16 T cell receptor beta chains originate from one sample sequenced in a study of OX40 agonist ivuxolimab in advanced cancers. The method was immunoSEQ multiplex PCR; TCRdb's version includes in-frame clones alone and lacks a portion of them. The sample consists of 20,000 to 25,000 clones, around 80% of them appearing once. This specimen was CD4+ or CD8+ T cells sorted from blood, taken in a trial of the OX40 agonist ivuxolimab. The receptors were sampled from an adult with an advanced solid tumor such as melanoma, head and neck, liver or kidney cancer.

In this sample, this clone turned up a few times. This chain joins TRBV7-7 and TRBJ2-5; possible D gene TRBD2, 7 bases. The CDR3 runs to 12 residues. Looked up from germline, CDR1 is SSHAT and CDR2 is FNYEAQ (reference sequence). CDR3 bases: TGTGCAACTGGGGGGGCCGGAGAGACCCAGTACTTC. It translates to CATGGAGETQYF.

J is TRBJ2-7 and V is TRBV5-5; perhaps D is TRBD1 or TRBD2 (5 bases each). V was pared by 2 bases and J by 4 bases, with 13 bases between. CDR3 size: 14 residues. Germline-derived CDR1 and CDR2 are SGHKS and YYEKEE (reference sequence). The CDR3 bases are TGTGCCAGCAGCTTTGAGGGCAGGGAATACGAGCAGTACTTC. Residues: CASSFEGREYEQYF.

The V gene is TRBV9, the J gene TRBJ2-7, with TRBD2 matching over 7 bases. From germline, CDR1 is SGDLS and CDR2 YYNGEE. The CDR3 consists of 14 residues. Trimming removed 0 bases from V and 4 bases from J; junction bases left unmatched: 4. In DNA, the CDR3 is TGTGCCAGCAGCGTAGTATCTAGCGGATACGAGCAGTACTTC. It specifies CASSVVSSGYEQYF.

The V gene is TRBV11-2, the J gene TRBJ1-2, with a weak D call TRBD1 (6 bases). Germline assignment: CDR1 SGHAT and CDR2 FQNNGV. This CDR3 contains 15 residues. Trimming pared 0 bases from V and 4 bases from J, leaving 12 bases between. The CDR3 is CASSLDPGVLYGYTF. DNA of the CDR3: TGTGCCAGCAGCTTAGATCCAGGGGTCCTCTATGGCTACACCTTC.

This clone appeared a few times. Other DNA sequences in the same sample also yield this CDR3. The chain is built from TRBV20-1 and TRBJ2-7; no clear D. Deletions cut 0 bases from V and 4 bases from J, with 4 bases between. The CDR3 sequence is 11 residues long. CDR1 DFQATT and CDR2 SNEGSKA come from the germline V gene (reference sequence). The CDR3 nucleotides read TGCAGTGCTAGAGAAGGGTACGAGCAGTACTTC. Its protein is CSAREGYEQYF.

In the case of this clone: A junction end diverges from the germline sequence, so it may reflect a read error. The same CDR3 also results from other DNA sequences found in this sample. The chain recombines TRBV7-6 with TRBJ2-7; D remains unclear. The CDR3 totals 15 residues. Per the germline V gene, CDR1 is SGHVS and CDR2 is FNYEAQ. The CDR3 DNA reads TGTGCCAGTAGCTTAGAGTTCGGCGACAACTACGAGCAGTACTTC. It specifies CASSLEFGDNYEQYF. Variable domain in full (rest from reference TRBV7-6 and TRBJ2-7): GAGVSQSPRYKVTKRGQDVALRCDPISGHVSLYWYRQALGQGPEFLTYFNYEAQQDKSGLPNDRFSAERPEGSISTLTIQRTEQRDSAMYRCASSLEFGDNYEQYFGPGTRLTVT.

Only one count was recorded for this clone. The chain employs TRBV2 and TRBJ1-5; 8 nucleotides align to TRBD1. Germline CDR1 reads SNHLY; CDR2 reads FYNNEI. Trimming at V came to 6 bases and at J to 1 base, leaving 8 bases not matched to a gene. The CDR3 runs to 16 residues. The CDR3 loop is CASSDRTGTSNQPQHF. CDR3 sequence (DNA): TGTGCCAGCAGCGATAGGACAGGGACAAGCAATCAGCCCCAGCATTTT.

Here the CDR3 DNA reads TGCGCCAGCAACCGACAATTGGGGGGTGACTATGGCTACACCTTC. This translates into CASNRQLGGDYGYTF. The V gene is TRBV4-1, the J gene TRBJ1-2, with a tentative D call TRBD1 (5 bases). The CDR3 sequence is 15 residues long. V lost 7 bases and J 3 bases, leaving 18 bases between the germline ends. The V gene's germline CDR1 is MGHRA and CDR2 YSYEKL.

Worth noting for this clone: The junction departs from the called germline gene at one end, perhaps through a read error. This chain connects TRBV7-3 to TRBJ2-3, with TRBD2 matching 7 bases. CDR1 and CDR2 (germline): SGHTA, FQGTGA. The CDR3 length is 14 residues. In DNA, the CDR3 is TGTGCCTGCAGGGAGGGCGCTACCACAGATACGCAGTATTTT. This sequence encodes CACREGATTDTQYF.

Of note for this clone: This may stem from a read error, because a much larger clone lies one nucleotide away. The chain uses TRBV13 and TRBJ1-2; 8 nucleotides agree with TRBD1. The CDR3 loop spans 15 amino acids. Germline lookup yields CDR1 PRHDT and CDR2 FYEKMQ (reference sequence). V shed 4 bases and J 0 bases; nucleotides not matched to a gene: 4. Here the CDR3 reads CASSSTGGANYGYTF. CDR3 nucleotides: TGTGCCAGCAGCTCCACAGGGGGAGCTAACTATGGCTACACCTTC.

The chain combines TRBV27 with TRBJ2-2; possible D gene TRBD2, 7 bases. V gave up 3 bases and J gave up 3 bases, with 14 bases separating them. This CDR3 region has 16 residues. Germline CDR1 MNHEY, CDR2 SMNVEV (reference sequence). The CDR3 reads CASSFGWGGDTGELFF. In nucleotides, the CDR3 is TGTGCCAGCAGTTTTGGGTGGGGGGGCGACACCGGGGAGCTGTTTTTT.

This clone was detected only once. The V call is TRBV7-6, the J call TRBJ2-4, with a tentative D call TRBD1 (7 bases). The ends were cut back, 2 bases at V and 2 bases at J, with 22 bases in the middle. CDR1 and CDR2 (germline): SGHVS, FNYEAQ. CDR3 size: 19 residues. The DNA for the CDR3 is TGTGCCAGCAGCTTACTTCGTGCGGGGCCGGGACAGACCAAAAACATTCAGTACTTC. Amino acid sequence: CASSLLRAGPGQTKNIQYF. The complete variable domain, with remaining parts taken from reference TRBV7-6 and TRBJ2-4, reads GAGVSQSPRYKVTKRGQDVALRCDPISGHVSLYWYRQALGQGPEFLTYFNYEAQQDKSGLPNDRFSAERPEGSISTLTIQRTEQRDSAMYRCASSLLRAGPGQTKNIQYFGAGTRLSVL.

V usage is TRBV11-3 and J usage is TRBJ2-1; TRBD1 matches at 7 bases. The germline gives CDR1 SGHNT, CDR2 YENEEA. The length of the CDR3 is 15 residues. After removal of 5 bases from V and 9 bases from J, the junction contained 13 bases not matched to a gene. The CDR3 region has the DNA TGTGCCAGCAGCCCGAGGTCGATGACAGGGACTGAGCAGTTCTTC. Its translation is CASSPRSMTGTEQFF.

The gene calls are TRBV11-2 and TRBJ2-1; TRBD2 matches at 12 bases. V was pared by 5 bases and J by 6 bases, with 8 bases of the junction left unmatched. Germline assignment: CDR1 SGHAT and CDR2 FQNNGV. The CDR3 spans 16 residues. DNA of the CDR3: TGTGCCAGCAGCCCCCGACTAGCGGGGGTTTTCAATGAGCAGTTCTTC. It specifies CASSPRLAGVFNEQFF.

This chain joins TRBV1 and TRBJ1-6; the D call in the table, TRBD1, was not verified against the DNA. TRBV1 is classified as a pseudogene. This CDR3 is 16 amino acids long. As DNA, the CDR3 is TGCACCAGCAGCCAAGATCGGGACAGAACAAATTCACCCCTCCACTTT. Residues: CTSSQDRDRTNSPLHF.

The V and J genes are TRBV7-3 and TRBJ2-2, with 9 bases fitting TRBD1. The ends lost 5 bases at V and 6 bases at J; junction bases unmatched: 13. CDR3 size: 17 residues. Per the germline V gene, CDR1 is SGHTA and CDR2 is FQGTGA. CDR3 sequence (DNA): TGTGCCAGCAGCCCCGACGGGACAGGGATTTACTCCGGGGAGCTGTTTTTT. Its translation: CASSPDGTGIYSGELFF.